The clone carrying this T cell receptor (beta chain) was picked up many times. Germline CDR1 is DFQATT and CDR2 is SNEGSKA (reference sequence). This CDR3 region has 15 residues. V lost 3 bases to trimming and J lost 4 bases, with 16 bases between them. This sample stems from a study of low-dose radiotherapy and immunotherapy resistance in tumors. Study-level information: Oral aspirin 300 mg was taken by patients daily for four cycles from cycle 1 day 1.

Time point here: after trial treatment. Documented treatment: LDRT plus nivolumab, ipilimumab, low-dose cyclophosphamide and aspirin (RACIN trial). Gene-specific TRAV and TRBV primers were used for first-strand cDNA, covering alpha and beta chains. The TCRs were subjected to amplification over around 19 PCR cycles employing a constant-region primer in conjunction with a V-primer adapter. MiXCR, run by TCRdb on the reads, gives a single entry per CDR3 protein. The profile covers approximately 91,000 distinct CDR3 sequences, with roughly 19% appearing a single time and roughly 13% taken by the ten largest.

Sample: PBMCs, taken after low-dose radiotherapy plus immunotherapy. This TCR derives from a female donor with ovarian cancer. This chain joins TRBV20-1 and TRBJ2-1, with D perhaps being TRBD1 or TRBD2 (5 bases each). The DNA for the CDR3 is TGCAGTGCTAGGGGGCGGGTGCGGTCATACAATGAGCAGTTCTTC. Amino acids: CSARGRVRSYNEQFF.